These 9 T cell receptor beta chains share one sample of origin, sequenced in a study of T cells in Graves' hyperthyroidism and ophthalmopathy. From RNA transcripts, TCR beta CDR3 regions were amplified. The primer set for the first-round RT-PCR of the TCR CDR3 was HTBI. MiXCR, run by TCRdb on the multiplex PCR reads, gives a single entry per CDR3 protein. This table has about 500,000 distinct CDR3 sequences, 46% appearing once. The sequenced sample consisted of peripheral blood or thyroid tissue (not recorded which). Every receptor here comes from an adult woman with Graves' disease, either hyperthyroidism or ophthalmopathy (not recorded which).

This clonotype was seen many times. The chain recombines TRBV6-6 with TRBJ2-7; no definite D call. The CDR3 is made up of 13 amino acids. Trimming pared 2 bases from V and 1 base from J, leaving 6 bases between. From germline, CDR1 is MNHNY and CDR2 SVGAGI (reference sequence). CDR3 sequence (DNA): TGTGCCAGCAGTTACCCTTTATCCTACGAGCAGTACTTC. Translation gives CASSYPLSYEQYF.

The CDR3 loop reads CATSRDGAGAWANVLTF. The CDR3 DNA reads as TGTGCCACCAGCAGAGATGGCGCGGGAGCATGGGCCAACGTCCTGACTTTC. V usage is TRBV15 and J usage is TRBJ2-6, with 7 nucleotides matching TRBD2. Per germline, CDR1 LNHNV and CDR2 YYDKDF (reference sequence). This CDR3 region has 17 residues. Losses at the gene ends were 0 bases for V and 5 bases for J; bases not matched to a gene: 7.

This clonotype turned up a few times. CDR3 coding DNA: TGCAGTGCTAGTACAGGAAACTATGGCTACACCTTC. It specifies CSASTGNYGYTF. The chain combines TRBV20-1 with TRBJ1-2; the D gene is possibly TRBD1 (5 bases). CDR3 size: 12 residues. Trimming pared 3 bases from V and 2 bases from J, leaving 7 bases between. Germline CDR1 reads DFQATT; CDR2 reads SNEGSKA (reference sequence).

This clonotype was seen many times. The chain combines TRBV9 with TRBJ1-1; 7 positions match TRBD1. CDR3 length: 15 amino acids. CDR1 and CDR2 (germline): SGDLS, YYNGEE. The V and J ends lost 0 bases and 0 bases, in that order; junction bases with no gene match: 2. The DNA for the CDR3 is TGTGCCAGCAGCGTAGGAGGGGGCGTGAACACTGAAGCTTTCTTT. Its translation is CASSVGGGVNTEAFF.

The chain joins TRBV7-9 to TRBJ2-5; 8 bases are shared with TRBD1. In germline, CDR1 is SEHNR, CDR2 FQNEAQ (reference sequence). Unmatched junction bases numbered 9, after V lost 5 bases and J lost 1 base. The CDR3 sequence is 16 residues long. The DNA for the CDR3 is TGTGCCAGCAGCCACCGGGACAGGACCTCCCAAGAGACCCAGTACTTC. Translating gives CASSHRDRTSQETQYF.

This clonotype was counted ten times or more. This chain links TRBV2 with TRBJ1-1; no definite D call. Trimming left V 8 bases short and J 2 bases short, with 15 bases between. Germline V gives CDR1 SNHLY, CDR2 FYNNEI. This CDR3 spans 14 amino acids. The CDR3 DNA is TGTGCCAGCCAGAGGGAAGTACTTAACACTGAAGCTTTCTTT. Its translation: CASQREVLNTEAFF.

This clonotype appeared many times. This CDR3 is CASSASGTGDYYGYTF. CDR3 coding DNA: TGTGCCAGCAGCGCCTCCGGGACAGGGGACTACTATGGCTACACCTTC. The rearrangement joins TRBV9 to TRBJ1-2, with TRBD1 matching over 10 bases. After removal of 3 bases from V and 3 bases from J, the junction contained 8 bases not matched to a gene. CDR1 is SGDLS, CDR2 YYNGEE, per germline. The CDR3 has 16 residues.

This clonotype occurred a few times. The rearrangement joins TRBV2 to TRBJ1-5; no firm D call. With 4 bases removed from V and 0 bases from J, the gap between germline ends came to 19 bases. CDR3 length: 18 amino acids. Germline V gene sequence: CDR1 SNHLY, CDR2 FYNNEI. The chain's CDR3 is CASSGARRALLSNQPQHF. DNA of the CDR3: TGTGCCAGCAGTGGGGCGCGCCGGGCTCTACTTAGCAATCAGCCCCAGCATTTT.

V usage is TRBV10-3 and J usage is TRBJ1-2; the match to TRBD1 covers 9 bases. V shed 10 bases and J 8 bases; nucleotides not matched to a gene: 8. The CDR3 is 12 amino acids. Germline-derived CDR1 and CDR2 are ENHRY and SYGVKD. CDR3: CATSDRGEGYTF. DNA of the CDR3: TGTGCCACCTCGGACAGGGGAGAAGGCTACACCTTC.